The rows below give T cell receptor beta chains drawn from one sample of a study of blood T cells in healthy people across ages. TCRdb itself ran the 5' RACE reads through MiXCR, one entry per CDR3 protein. Of over 600,000 distinct CDR3 sequences listed, about half are singletons. Source material: blood. Every receptor here comes from an elderly man in good health. CDR3s include the opening cysteine and the closing phenylalanine or tryptophan. Each record gives: D gene, CDR3 length, J gene, clone size, V gene, CDR3 protein, CDR3 DNA. A D gene is named only where the DNA matches it firmly. Some rows have no size entry. The others give once, few or many, or a class for an expanded clone.

TRBD2 | 16 | TRBJ2-3 | . | TRBV10-3 | CAISESRTSEPDTQYF | TGTGCCATCAGTGAGTCTAGGACTAGCGAGCCAGATACGCAGTATTTT
. | 12 | TRBJ1-1 | . | TRBV20-1 | CSARGFNTEAFF | TGCAGTGCAAGGGGGTTTAACACTGAAGCTTTCTTT
. | 13 | TRBJ2-7 | . | TRBV6-2/TRBV6-3 | CASSYEQFYEQYF | TGTGCCAGCAGTTACGAGCAATTCTACGAGCAGTACTTC
TRBD2 | 19 | TRBJ2-7 | few | TRBV7-2 | CASSFTSSGTSGSNHEQYF | TGTGCCAGCAGCTTTACTTCATCCGGGACTAGCGGGAGTAACCACGAGCAGTACTTC
TRBD2 | 12 | TRBJ2-5 | few | TRBV20-1 | CSAKGLAETQYF | TGCAGTGCTAAGGGACTAGCAGAGACCCAGTACTTC
TRBD1 | 16 | TRBJ2-2 | once | TRBV4-3 | CASSQTGTGGTGELFF | TGCGCCAGCAGCCAAACCGGGACAGGCGGAACCGGGGAGCTGTTTTTT
TRBD2 | 15 | TRBJ2-1 | few | TRBV11-2 | CASSLGRLAGQRQFF | TGTGCCAGCAGCTTAGGCCGACTAGCGGGGCAGAGGCAGTTCTTC
TRBD2 | 16 | TRBJ2-1 | . | TRBV20-1 | CSARSLTSGRKDEQFF | TGCAGTGCTAGATCCCTGACTAGCGGGAGAAAGGATGAGCAGTTCTTC
. | 13 | TRBJ2-7 | . | TRBV14 | CASSRRGSAEQYF | TGTGCCAGTAGCCGAAGAGGAAGCGCCGAGCAGTACTTC
TRBD2 | 16 | TRBJ2-1 | . | TRBV28 | CASSPQAGESYNEQFF | TGTGCCAGCAGTCCCCAGGCGGGGGAATCCTACAATGAGCAGTTCTTC
TRBD2 | 12 | TRBJ2-5 | . | TRBV20-1 | CSALLAEETQYF | TGCAGTGCACTCCTAGCGGAAGAGACCCAGTACTTC
. | 14 | TRBJ1-4 | . | TRBV6-5 | CASSYGTNNEKLFF | TGTGCCAGCAGTTACGGGACCAATAATGAAAAACTGTTTTTT
TRBD2 | 15 | TRBJ2-7 | . | TRBV3-1 | CASRDGTSGAVEVYF | TGTGCCAGCAGGGACGGGACTAGCGGAGCTGTGGAGGTGTACTTC
. | 11 | TRBJ1-2 | . | TRBV20-1 | CSARSDSGYTF | TGCAGTGCCCGCTCCGACAGTGGCTACACCTTC
TRBD1 | 20 | TRBJ2-3 | many | TRBV12-3/TRBV12-4 | CASSSLDRGLSRTRTDTQYF | TGTGCCAGCAGTTCATTGGACAGGGGGCTCTCGCGGACCCGCACAGATACGCAGTATTTT
TRBD1 | 14 | TRBJ2-1 | many | TRBV29-1 | CSVEKDRAYNEQFF | TGCAGCGTTGAGAAAGACAGGGCCTACAATGAGCAGTTCTTC
TRBD1 | 15 | TRBJ1-4 | few | TRBV5-1 | CASSHNRGANEKLFF | TGCGCCAGCAGTCACAACAGGGGGGCCAATGAAAAACTGTTTTTT
. | 15 | TRBJ2-6 | . | TRBV6-1 | CASTFDISGANVLTF | TGTGCCAGCACTTTCGACATTTCTGGGGCCAACGTCCTGACTTTC
TRBD2 | 16 | TRBJ2-7 | . | TRBV6-2/TRBV6-3 | CASSPQGLVVYNEQYF | TGTGCCAGCAGCCCCCAAGGACTAGTCGTCTACAATGAGCAGTACTTC
TRBD1 | 17 | TRBJ2-3 | many | TRBV28 | CASPPPLGTGSTDTQYF | TGTGCCAGCCCGCCCCCCCTCGGGACAGGTAGCACAGATACGCAGTATTTT
TRBD1 | 15 | TRBJ2-1 | . | TRBV4-3 | CASSHARDSYNEQFF | TGCGCCAGCAGCCACGCCCGGGACAGTTACAATGAGCAGTTCTTC
. | 13 | TRBJ1-1 | . | TRBV28 | CAARGHANTEAFF | TGTGCCGCCCGGGGACATGCGAACACTGAAGCTTTCTTT
. | 14 | TRBJ2-2 | . | TRBV14 | CASKTLDLTGELFF | TGTGCCAGCAAAACCTTGGATCTCACCGGGGAGCTGTTTTTT
. | 16 | TRBJ2-1 | . | TRBV12-3/TRBV12-4 | CASRPEGWGSYNEQFF | TGTGCCAGCAGGCCCGAGGGGTGGGGATCCTACAATGAGCAGTTCTTC
TRBD1 | 15 | TRBJ2-7 | once | TRBV28 | CASRPSRDRGNEQYF | TGTGCCAGCAGACCCTCGCGGGACAGGGGAAATGAGCAGTACTTC
. | 11 | TRBJ1-5 | . | TRBV28 | CASSSEQPQHF | TGTGCCAGCAGTTCGGAACAGCCCCAGCATTTT